This section outlines one TCR beta chain sequence together with its context. Its antigen is unidentified. TCRdb redid the calling of the 5' RACE reads with MiXCR, one entry per CDR3 protein. Among 250,000 to 350,000 distinct CDR3 sequences listed, less than 25% were seen once. V dropped 7 bases and J dropped 4 bases, with 19 bases sitting between them. This CDR3 is 15 amino acids long. Germline V gene data show CDR1 as MNHEY and CDR2 as SMNVEV (reference sequence). This sample is drawn from a study of CD8 T cells in ankylosing spondylitis. Study outcomes and limitations: In synovial fluid and blood from reactive arthritis, some motif variants were previously reported.

The chain carries TRBV27 and TRBJ1-1; a weak D match, TRBD1 (5 bases). The TCR was taken from a female donor with ankylosing spondylitis or in good health (not recorded which). The sample consisted of blood, either unsorted or a sorted T cell fraction (not recorded which). CDR3 DNA: TGTGCCAGCACCACGACGAGGGGCGCCGGCACTGAAGCTTTCTTT. This gives the protein CASTTTRGAGTEAFF.